Each of the 12 T cell receptor beta chains below was sequenced from the same sample in a study of T cells in Graves' hyperthyroidism and ophthalmopathy. Template material for amplifying TCR beta CDR3 regions consisted of RNA transcripts. First-round RT-PCR of the TCR CDR3 relied on the HTBI primer set. Using its own MiXCR run on the multiplex PCR reads, TCRdb lists one record per CDR3 protein. The sample lists 410,000 or so distinct CDR3 sequences, roughly 14% seen once, with approximately 13% in the top ten. The sequenced sample consisted of blood. All receptors come from a man younger than 30 with Graves' ophthalmopathy.

The chain employs TRBV12-3 or TRBV12-4 and TRBJ2-7, with 10 bases matching TRBD2. The V segment lost 4 bases and the J segment 2 bases; nucleotides outside the gene matches: 5. This CDR3 has 15 residues. The CDR3 loop reads CASSSPGLATYEQYF. The CDR3 DNA reads TGTGCCAGCAGTTCCCCGGGACTAGCGACCTACGAGCAGTACTTC.

This clonotype was seen ten or more times. The chain has TRBV5-1 and TRBJ1-1; D unresolved. The CDR3 contains 13 residues. Trimming removed 3 bases from V and 1 base from J, with 7 bases in between. The germline V gene encodes CDR1 SGHRS and CDR2 YFSETQ. The CDR3 loop reads CASSWERNTEAFF. The CDR3 DNA reads TGCGCCAGCAGCTGGGAGAGGAACACTGAAGCTTTCTTT.

The count of this clonotype is one. The J gene is TRBJ1-4, the V gene TRBV4-2, with D uncertain. This CDR3 has 14 amino acids. The germline CDR1 and CDR2 sequences are LGHNA and YNFKEQ. Trimming stripped 4 bases from V and 0 bases from J, with 6 bases between. The CDR3 DNA is TGTGCCAGCAGCCCCTTAGCAACTAATGAAAAACTGTTTTTT. Protein sequence: CASSPLATNEKLFF.

The chain couples TRBV20-1 to TRBJ2-3, with 13 nucleotides matching TRBD2. Germline values: CDR1 DFQATT, CDR2 SNEGSKA (reference sequence). This CDR3 contains 13 residues. In nucleotides, the CDR3 is TGCAGACTAGCGGGGGGGCCCACAGATACGCAGTATTTT. This encodes CRLAGGPTDTQYF.

Many counts were recorded for this clonotype. The gene calls are TRBV5-1 and TRBJ2-3; D call uncertain. V gave up 6 bases and J gave up 5 bases, with 16 bases separating them. The CDR3 contains 14 residues. Germline V CDR1 and CDR2: SGHRS, YFSETQ. The CDR3 loop is CASNSVNEGDTQYF. The CDR3 DNA reads as TGCGCCAGCAATTCGGTAAATGAAGGAGATACGCAGTATTTT.

This clonotype was recorded a few times. This chain joins TRBV5-1 and TRBJ2-5; tentatively, D is TRBD1 (6 bases). Trimming took off 3 bases at V and 1 base at J, with 13 bases between the two ends. This CDR3 contains 15 residues. The germline V gene encodes CDR1 SGHRS and CDR2 YFSETQ. CDR3 region: CASSSQGRVQETQYF. CDR3 sequence (DNA): TGCGCCAGCAGCTCCCAGGGGCGGGTCCAAGAGACCCAGTACTTC.

V and J are TRBV20-1 and TRBJ2-2; D is ambiguous. Germline lookup yields CDR1 DFQATT and CDR2 SNEGSKA (reference sequence). This CDR3 contains 15 residues. V was trimmed by 0 bases and J by 8 bases, leaving 16 bases between them. The CDR3 spells CSARDRARLKGELFF. Written as DNA, the CDR3 is TGCAGTGCTAGAGATCGTGCACGGCTGAAAGGGGAGCTGTTTTTT.

V and J are TRBV27 and TRBJ1-3; 7 bases fit TRBD1. Germline CDR1 reads MNHEY; CDR2 reads SMNVEV (reference sequence). CDR3 length: 18 residues. J lost 3 bases, V lost 3 bases, and 14 bases had no gene match. CDR3 region: CASSFRQGHPESGNTIYF. The CDR3 DNA reads TGTGCCAGCAGTTTTAGACAGGGACACCCGGAGAGTGGAAACACCATATATTTT.

This clonotype was counted at least ten times. The V call is TRBV20-1, the J call TRBJ2-3; D gene unclear. V was pared by 5 bases and J by 4 bases, with 19 bases between. The CDR3 totals 15 residues. In germline, CDR1 is DFQATT, CDR2 SNEGSKA (reference sequence). The CDR3 spells CSAPVFSGRADTQYF. CDR3 sequence (DNA): TGCAGTGCTCCAGTATTCTCCGGAAGGGCAGATACGCAGTATTTT.

Comment on this clonotype: It may be a read error: a sequence one base away is much more abundant. The missing conserved phenylalanine or tryptophan at the end of this CDR3 makes a read error likely. The genes are TRBV29-1 and TRBJ2-2, with a possible D match to TRBD2 (6 bases). Trimming stripped 8 bases from V and 5 bases from J, with 12 bases between. The CDR3 contains 12 residues. Germline assignment: CDR1 SQVTM and CDR2 ANQGSEA. The CDR3, as DNA: TGCAGCCTACTAGCCCAGACCGGGGAGCTGTTTTCT. It yields the protein CSLLAQTGELFS.

There are a few counts of this clonotype. V usage is TRBV25-1 and J usage is TRBJ2-1; weak D call: TRBD2 (6 bases). This CDR3 contains 15 residues. Trimming took 0 bases from V and 10 from J, leaving 16 bases between them. The germline V gene has CDR1 MGHDK and CDR2 SYGVNS. CDR3 protein: CASSEYYPTSGEQFF. CDR3 nucleotide sequence: TGTGCCAGCAGTGAATATTACCCGACTAGTGGCGAGCAGTTCTTC.

This clonotype was seen a few times. V gene TRBV5-1 combines with J gene TRBJ2-3, with 12 bases aligning to TRBD2. The CDR3 has 16 amino acids. Germline V gene lookup returns CDR1 SGHRS and CDR2 YFSETQ. The junction had 6 bases not matched to a gene; V was cut back by 3 bases and J by 4 bases. This CDR3 is CASSSSSGGAADTQYF. In DNA form, the CDR3 reads TGCGCCAGCAGCTCATCTAGCGGGGGGGCGGCAGATACGCAGTATTTT.